One TCR beta chain is described in this entry. Its antigen is not known. The data were taken from a study of T cell repertoires in cytomegalovirus infection. Study information: TCR beta signatures that were public indicated CMV infection and matching HLA type. Study-wide results and caveats: Using cumulative public TCR beta family frequency, the authors identified those who carried CMV together with the relevant HLA. The ex vivo response was dominated by HLA-C-restricted CMV-specific TCR beta clonotypes.

Each CDR3 protein gets one entry after TCRdb re-called the reads with MiXCR. The sample holds over 150,000 distinct CDR3 sequences, approximately 15% seen once. Germline values: CDR1 MNHEY, CDR2 SVGEGT. This CDR3 is built from 15 residues. V shed 5 bases and J shed 0 bases, with 13 bases lying between them. Sequenced: PBMCs. The source of this sequence is a human donor in good health (CMV status not recorded). Some clones in this sample may be carry-over from other donors' samples. The V gene is TRBV6-2 or TRBV6-3, the J gene TRBJ1-1; unclear D gene. The CDR3 DNA reads TGTGCCAGCAGTCTTCGTGGCACCATGAACACTGAAGCTTTCTTT. Translating it yields CASSLRGTMNTEAFF.